A single sample is the source of the 13 T cell receptor beta chains below, sequenced in a study of cytomegalovirus exposure and HLA in healthy donors. TCRdb's copy holds only in-frame clones and misses some; the assay was immunoSEQ multiplex PCR. This table holds around 130,000 clones, roughly 90% found once. The sequenced sample consisted of PBMCs. The receptors shown here come from a man aged 30 to 39 in good health and CMV-seronegative.

The rearrangement joins TRBV18 to TRBJ1-1; 7 nucleotides agree with TRBD1. From germline, CDR1 is KGHSH and CDR2 LQKENI. CDR3 length equals 17 residues. J gave up 0 bases and V 4 bases, and 11 bases lay outside the gene matches. CDR3 sequence: CASSLTGTAGMNTEAFF. Here the CDR3 DNA reads TGTGCCAGCTCACTAACCGGGACAGCCGGCATGAACACTGAAGCTTTCTTT.

The V gene is TRBV6-1, the J gene TRBJ2-1; 8 bases line up with TRBD1. V shed 6 bases, J shed 2 bases, and the junction held 6 bases outside the gene matches. Germline lookup yields CDR1 MNHNS and CDR2 SASEGT. The CDR3 spans 15 residues. The CDR3 bases are TGTGCCAGCAGAGGACAGGGACCTACCTACAATGAGCAGTTCTTC. Protein product: CASRGQGPTYNEQFF.

The CDR3 coding sequence is TGCGCCAGCCGGGTCACAACAGGGACGAACACCGGGGAGCTGTTTTTT. It yields the protein CASRVTTGTNTGELFF. The V and J genes are TRBV5-1 and TRBJ2-2, with D possibly being TRBD1 (6 bases). Between the trimmed V and J ends, which lost 7 bases and 0 bases, there was a span of 16 bases. The CDR3 is 16 amino acids. The germline gives CDR1 SGHRS, CDR2 YFSETQ. The variable domain in full, with the rest retrieved from reference TRBV5-1 and TRBJ2-2, is KAGVTQTPRYLIKTRGQQVTLSCSPISGHRSVSWYQQTPGQGLQFLFEYFSETQRNKGNFPGRFSGRQFSNSRSEMNVSTLELGDSALYLCASRVTTGTNTGELFFGEGSRLTVL.

The gene calls are TRBV28 and TRBJ1-1; tentatively, D is TRBD1 (5 bases). This CDR3 has 12 residues. Germline CDR1 MDHEN, CDR2 SYDVKM. V was pared by 3 bases and J by 7 bases, with 9 bases between. CDR3: CASSLGGFEAFF. CDR3 nucleotides: TGTGCCAGCAGTTTGGGGGGATTTGAAGCTTTCTTT.

This clone was seen once. The rearrangement uses TRBV2 and TRBJ2-3; 8 bases fit TRBD2. The CDR3 is made up of 17 amino acids. V lost 7 bases, J lost 5 bases, and 17 bases stayed unmatched. Germline V gives CDR1 SNHLY, CDR2 FYNNEI. The CDR3 loop is CASNEGRRGDELDTQYF. CDR3 nucleotide sequence: TGTGCCAGCAACGAAGGGAGGCGGGGGGATGAATTAGATACGCAGTATTTT.

To note about this clone: The same CDR3 can be traced to other DNA sequences in this sample. The CDR3 bases are TGTGCCAGCAGCTTAGGAGGTCTTTATGAGCAGTACTTC. Protein: CASSLGGLYEQYF. This rearrangement joins TRBV7-9 to TRBJ2-7; no firm D call. V was pared by 1 base and J by 7 bases, with 11 bases between. This CDR3 is 13 amino acids long. Germline CDR1 reads SEHNR; CDR2 reads FQNEAQ (reference sequence).

V is TRBV9 and J is TRBJ1-2; 7 nucleotides line up with TRBD1. Germline V CDR1 and CDR2: SGDLS, YYNGEE. With 4 bases clipped from V and 1 base from J, the junction kept 7 bases outside the gene matches. CDR3 length: 15 residues. The DNA of the CDR3 is TGTGCCAGCAGCCCCCTGGGGACAGTTAACTATGGCTACACCTTC. Amino acids: CASSPLGTVNYGYTF. The full variable domain, with the rest looked up from reference TRBV9 and TRBJ1-2, is DSGVTQTPKHLITATGQRVTLRCSPRSGDLSVYWYQQSLDQGLQFLIQYYNGEERAKGNILERFSAQQFPDLHSELNLSSLELGDSALYFCASSPLGTVNYGYTFGSGTRLTVV.

V and J are TRBV6-1 and TRBJ2-3; TRBD1 is a possible D gene (6 bases). In germline, CDR1 is MNHNS, CDR2 SASEGT. The V gene lost 5 bases and the J gene lost 1 base, with 13 bases spanning the gap. This CDR3 contains 15 residues. CDR3: CASSSGVLGTDTQYF. DNA of the CDR3: TGTGCCAGCAGTTCAGGGGTATTGGGCACAGATACGCAGTATTTT.

The chain carries TRBV28 and TRBJ1-3; D gene uncertain. V lost 6 bases to trimming and J lost 2 bases, with 11 bases between them. The CDR3 has 14 residues. Per germline, CDR1 MDHEN and CDR2 SYDVKM. CDR3 in amino acids: CASSPVRPGNTIYF. The CDR3 DNA sequence: TGTGCCAGCAGCCCAGTTCGTCCTGGAAACACCATATATTTT.

The chain carries TRBV7-6 and TRBJ2-3, with 16 nucleotides matching TRBD2. Germline V CDR1 and CDR2: SGHVS, FNYEAQ. The CDR3 extends over 19 amino acids. After removal of 2 bases from V and 5 bases from J, the junction contained 10 bases not matched to a gene. In DNA form, the CDR3 reads TGTGCCAGCAGCTTATTTGTGGGACTAGCGGGGGGGCTAGAAGATACGCAGTATTTT. This gives the protein CASSLFVGLAGGLEDTQYF.

This chain links TRBV4-3 with TRBJ1-3; D unclear. V was trimmed by 0 bases and J by 0 bases, leaving 12 bases between them. Germline loops: CDR1 LGHNA, CDR2 YSLEER. This CDR3 region has 17 residues. DNA for the CDR3: TGCGCCAGCAGCCAAGATTTGCGAATTTTCTCTGGAAACACCATATATTTT. It codes for CASSQDLRIFSGNTIYF.

The V gene is TRBV7-9, the J gene TRBJ1-2; perhaps TRBD1 as D (5 bases). Per germline, CDR1 SEHNR and CDR2 FQNEAQ (reference sequence). The germline V and J ends were trimmed by 0 bases and 4 bases, with 6 bases remaining between them. The length of the CDR3 is 13 residues. The CDR3 reads CASSLATVYGYTF. As DNA, the CDR3 is TGTGCCAGCAGCTTAGCGACAGTCTATGGCTACACCTTC.

The chain recombines TRBV7-6 with TRBJ1-4, with 7 positions matching TRBD1. V dropped 3 bases and J dropped 8; count of bases not matched to a gene: 6. In germline, CDR1 is SGHVS, CDR2 FNYEAQ. This CDR3 spans 14 amino acids. The CDR3 nucleotides are TGTGCCAGCAGCTTCGGGACAGCCGGGGAAAAACTGTTTTTT. It yields the protein CASSFGTAGEKLFF.